This entry lists 5 T cell receptor beta chains sequenced from one sample in a study of cytomegalovirus exposure and HLA in healthy donors. This PCR relied on a set of 60 Vbeta primers and 13 Jbeta primers. Method: immunoSEQ multiplex PCR; TCRdb's copy keeps in-frame clones and lacks some. The sample consists of under 200,000 clones, around 82% of them appearing once. The source material was PBMCs. These receptors came from a boy aged 5-17 years in good health and CMV-seronegative.

The chain has TRBV19 and TRBJ1-2; 7 bases align to TRBD1. CDR1 is LNHDA, CDR2 SQIVND, per germline (reference sequence). Trimming removed 6 bases from V and 11 bases from J; junction bases left unmatched: 9. The CDR3 contains 12 residues. The DNA of the CDR3 is TGTGCCAGTAGGTACAGACAGGGAGAATACACCTTC. This codes for CASRYRQGEYTF. The full variable domain, in which reference TRBV19 and TRBJ1-2 provide the parts outside the CDR3, is DGGITQSPKYLFRKEGQNVTLSCEQNLNHDAMYWYRQDPGQGLRLIYYSQIVNDFQKGDIAEGYSVSREKKESFPLTVTSAQKNPTAFYLCASRYRQGEYTFGSGTRLTVV.

CDR3 loop: CASGGLPLETQYF. The CDR3 nucleotides are TGTGCCAGTGGGGGCCTTCCCCTAGAGACCCAGTACTTC. The J gene is TRBJ2-5, the V gene TRBV27; D may be TRBD1 (6 bases). Trimming left V 9 bases short and J 4 bases short, with 15 bases between. The CDR3 has 13 residues. Germline V gene lookup returns CDR1 MNHEY and CDR2 SMNVEV (reference sequence).

This chain uses TRBV28 with TRBJ1-1; 7 nucleotides line up with TRBD1. The CDR3 totals 14 residues. CDR1 is MDHEN and CDR2 is SYDVKM in the germline V gene. V shed 6 bases and J 6 bases; nucleotides not matched to a gene: 10. This CDR3 reads CASRAPRQGAEAFF. The DNA of the CDR3 is TGTGCCAGCAGAGCCCCCCGACAGGGAGCTGAAGCTTTCTTT.

The rearrangement uses TRBV7-9 and TRBJ1-2; 7 bases agree with TRBD1. The length of the CDR3 is 15 residues. Looked up from germline, CDR1 is SEHNR and CDR2 is FQNEAQ (reference sequence). The V gene end was trimmed by 2 bases and the J gene end by 6 bases; junction bases not matched to a gene: 9. CDR3 sequence reads: CASSLPDRVVDGYTF. In nucleotides, the CDR3 is TGTGCCAGCAGCTTACCCGACAGGGTGGTGGATGGCTACACCTTC.

The CDR3 coding sequence is TGTGCCAGCATAGGTGACAGGGGGGGCTACGAGCAGTACTTC. Translated: CASIGDRGGYEQYF. The chain is built from TRBV6-5 and TRBJ2-7; 9 nucleotides agree with TRBD1. Germline V gene sequence: CDR1 MNHEY, CDR2 SVGAGI. The CDR3 consists of 14 residues. J gave up 3 bases and V 7 bases, and 7 bases lay outside the gene matches.